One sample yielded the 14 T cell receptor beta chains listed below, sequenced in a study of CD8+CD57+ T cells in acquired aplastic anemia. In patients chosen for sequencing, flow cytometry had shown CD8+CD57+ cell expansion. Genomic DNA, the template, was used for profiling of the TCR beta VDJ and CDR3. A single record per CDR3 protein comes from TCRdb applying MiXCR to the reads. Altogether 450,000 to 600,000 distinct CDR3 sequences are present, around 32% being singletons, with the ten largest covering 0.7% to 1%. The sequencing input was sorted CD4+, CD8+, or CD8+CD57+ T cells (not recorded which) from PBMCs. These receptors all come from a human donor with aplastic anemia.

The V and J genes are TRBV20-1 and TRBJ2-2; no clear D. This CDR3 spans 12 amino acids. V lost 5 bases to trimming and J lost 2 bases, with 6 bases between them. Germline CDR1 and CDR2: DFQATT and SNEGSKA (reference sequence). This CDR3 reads CSAADNTGELFF. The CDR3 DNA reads TGCAGTGCTGCAGATAACACCGGGGAGCTGTTTTTT.

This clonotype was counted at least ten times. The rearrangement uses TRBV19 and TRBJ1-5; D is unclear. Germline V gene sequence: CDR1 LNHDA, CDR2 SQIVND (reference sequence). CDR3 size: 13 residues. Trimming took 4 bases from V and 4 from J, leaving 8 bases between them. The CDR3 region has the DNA TGTGCCAGTAGTACAGAACAGAATCAGCCCCAGCATTTT. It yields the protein CASSTEQNQPQHF.

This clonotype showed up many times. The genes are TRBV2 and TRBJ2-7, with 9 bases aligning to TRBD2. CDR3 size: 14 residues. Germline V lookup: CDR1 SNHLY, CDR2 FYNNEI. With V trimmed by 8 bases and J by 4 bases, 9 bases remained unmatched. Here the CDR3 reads CASRTGTSFYEQYF. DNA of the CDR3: TGTGCCAGCCGAACCGGGACTAGCTTTTACGAGCAGTACTTC.

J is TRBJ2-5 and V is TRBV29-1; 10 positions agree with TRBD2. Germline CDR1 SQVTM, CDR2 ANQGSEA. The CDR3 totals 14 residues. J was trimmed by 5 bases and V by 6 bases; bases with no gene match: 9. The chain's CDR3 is CSVVPSGRGETQYF. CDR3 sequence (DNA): TGCAGCGTCGTACCTAGCGGGAGAGGGGAGACCCAGTACTTC.

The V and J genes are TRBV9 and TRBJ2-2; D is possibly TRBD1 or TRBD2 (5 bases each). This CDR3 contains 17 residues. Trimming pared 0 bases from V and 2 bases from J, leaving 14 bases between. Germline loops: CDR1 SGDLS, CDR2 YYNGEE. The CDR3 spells CASSVVAPGTNTGELFF. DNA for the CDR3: TGTGCCAGCAGCGTAGTAGCCCCAGGGACCAACACCGGGGAGCTGTTTTTT. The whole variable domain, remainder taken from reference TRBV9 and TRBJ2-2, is DSGVTQTPKHLITATGQRVTLRCSPRSGDLSVYWYQQSLDQGLQFLIQYYNGEERAKGNILERFSAQQFPDLHSELNLSSLELGDSALYFCASSVVAPGTNTGELFFGEGSRLTVL.

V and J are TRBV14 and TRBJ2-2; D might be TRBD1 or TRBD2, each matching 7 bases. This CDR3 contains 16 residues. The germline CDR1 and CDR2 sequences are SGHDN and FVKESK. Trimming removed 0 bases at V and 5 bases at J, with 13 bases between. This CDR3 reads CASSQDRGGQTGELFF. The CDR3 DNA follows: TGTGCCAGCAGCCAAGACAGGGGGGGACAGACCGGGGAGCTGTTTTTT. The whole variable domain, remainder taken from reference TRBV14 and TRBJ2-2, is EAGVTQFPSHSVIEKGQTVTLRCDPISGHDNLYWYRRVMGKEIKFLLHFVKESKQDESGMPNNRFLAERTGGTYSTLKVQPAELEDSGVYFCASSQDRGGQTGELFFGEGSRLTVL.

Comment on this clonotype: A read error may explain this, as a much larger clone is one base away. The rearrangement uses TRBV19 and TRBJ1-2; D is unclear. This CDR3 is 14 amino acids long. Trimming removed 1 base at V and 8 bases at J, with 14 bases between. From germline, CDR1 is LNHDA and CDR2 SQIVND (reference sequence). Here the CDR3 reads CASSIGQSTSGYTF. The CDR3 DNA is TGTGCCAGTAGTATAGGTCAGTCAACGTCGGGCTACACCTTC.

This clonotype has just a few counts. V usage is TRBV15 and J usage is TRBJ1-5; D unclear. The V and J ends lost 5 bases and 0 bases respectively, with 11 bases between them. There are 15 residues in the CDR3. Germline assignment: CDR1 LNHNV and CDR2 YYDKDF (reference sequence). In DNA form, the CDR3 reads TGTGCCACCAGCCCCGTGGCGGTTAGCAATCAGCCCCAGCATTTT. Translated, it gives CATSPVAVSNQPQHF.

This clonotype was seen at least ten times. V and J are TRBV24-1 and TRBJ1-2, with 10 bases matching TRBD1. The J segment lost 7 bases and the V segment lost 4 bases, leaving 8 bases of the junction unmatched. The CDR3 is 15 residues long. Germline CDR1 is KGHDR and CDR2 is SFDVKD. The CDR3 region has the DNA TGTGCCACCAGTGAATCGACAGGGGGCGATCGTGGCTACACCTTC. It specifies CATSESTGGDRGYTF.

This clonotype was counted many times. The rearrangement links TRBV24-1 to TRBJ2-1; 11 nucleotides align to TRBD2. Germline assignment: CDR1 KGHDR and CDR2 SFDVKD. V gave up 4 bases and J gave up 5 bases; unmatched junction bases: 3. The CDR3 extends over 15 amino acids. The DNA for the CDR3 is TGTGCCACCAGTGAGTCGGGACTAGCGGACAATGAGCAGTTCTTC. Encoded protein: CATSESGLADNEQFF.

CDR3 loop: CASSLYDRNNEQFF. CDR3 nucleotides: TGCGCCAGCAGCTTATATGACAGGAACAATGAGCAGTTCTTC. This chain uses TRBV5-1 with TRBJ2-1; D is perhaps TRBD1 (6 bases). The V end lost 2 bases, the J end lost 5 bases, and 11 bases lay between the germline ends. Germline V CDR1 and CDR2: SGHRS, YFSETQ. The CDR3 is 14 amino acids.

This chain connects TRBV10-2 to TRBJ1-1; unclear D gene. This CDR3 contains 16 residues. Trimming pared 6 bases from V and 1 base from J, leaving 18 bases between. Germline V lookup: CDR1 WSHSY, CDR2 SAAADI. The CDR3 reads CASSLGITLSNTEAFF. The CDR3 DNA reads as TGCGCCAGCAGCTTGGGAATTACGCTATCGAACACTGAAGCTTTCTTT.

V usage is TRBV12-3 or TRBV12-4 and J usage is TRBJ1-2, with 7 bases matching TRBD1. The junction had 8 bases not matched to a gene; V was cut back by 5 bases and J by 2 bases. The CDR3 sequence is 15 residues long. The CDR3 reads CASSKGPTGNYGYTF. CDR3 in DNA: TGTGCCAGCAGTAAGGGCCCGACAGGGAACTATGGCTACACCTTC.

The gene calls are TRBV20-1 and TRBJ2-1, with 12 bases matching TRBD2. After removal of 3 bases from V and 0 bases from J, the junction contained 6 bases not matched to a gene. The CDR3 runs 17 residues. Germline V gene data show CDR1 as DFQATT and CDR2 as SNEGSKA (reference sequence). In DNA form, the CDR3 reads TGCAGTGCTAGGATGCTAGCGGGAGGGAGCTCCTACAATGAGCAGTTCTTC. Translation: CSARMLAGGSSYNEQFF.